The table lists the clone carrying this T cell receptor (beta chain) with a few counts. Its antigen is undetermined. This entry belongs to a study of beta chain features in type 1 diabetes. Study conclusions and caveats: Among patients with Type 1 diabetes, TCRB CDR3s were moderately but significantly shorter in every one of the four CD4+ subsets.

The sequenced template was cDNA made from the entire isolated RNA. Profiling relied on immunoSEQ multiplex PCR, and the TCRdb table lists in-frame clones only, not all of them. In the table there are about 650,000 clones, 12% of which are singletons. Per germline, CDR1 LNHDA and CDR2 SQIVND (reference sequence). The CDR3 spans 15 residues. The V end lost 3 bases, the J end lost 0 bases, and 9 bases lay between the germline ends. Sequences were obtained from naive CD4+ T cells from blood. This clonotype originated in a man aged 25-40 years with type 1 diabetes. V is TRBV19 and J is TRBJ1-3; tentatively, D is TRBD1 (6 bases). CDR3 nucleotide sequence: TGTGCCAGTAGTATTTGGGGGCTCTCTGGAAACACCATATATTTT. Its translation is CASSIWGLSGNTIYF.